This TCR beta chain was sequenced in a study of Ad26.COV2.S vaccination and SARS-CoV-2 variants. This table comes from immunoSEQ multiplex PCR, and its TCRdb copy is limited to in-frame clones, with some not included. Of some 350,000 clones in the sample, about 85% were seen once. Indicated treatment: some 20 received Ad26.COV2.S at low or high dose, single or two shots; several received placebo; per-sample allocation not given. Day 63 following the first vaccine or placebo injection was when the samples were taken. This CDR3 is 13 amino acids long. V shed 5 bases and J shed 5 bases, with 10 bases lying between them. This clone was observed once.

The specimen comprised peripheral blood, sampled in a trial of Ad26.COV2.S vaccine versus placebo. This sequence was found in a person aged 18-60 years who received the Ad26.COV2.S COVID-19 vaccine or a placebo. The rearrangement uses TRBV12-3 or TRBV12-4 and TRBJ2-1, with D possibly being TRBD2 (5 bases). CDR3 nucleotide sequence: TGTGCCAGCAGTACCTCTAGCAACAATGAGCAGTTCTTC. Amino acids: CASSTSSNNEQFF.